Below, 26 T cell receptor beta chains from the same sample are listed, as sequenced in a study of lymphopenia after photon versus proton radiotherapy. Sequencing used immunoSEQ multiplex PCR; TCRdb keeps in-frame clones, though not all of them. This table holds more than 9,500 clones, about 85% found once. The sequenced sample was peripheral blood, obtained from a patient treated with photon-based radiotherapy. The source is a man aged 60 to 69 with pancreatic cancer.

V and J are TRBV5-1 and TRBJ2-7, with 8 positions matching TRBD1. The J segment lost 2 bases and the V segment lost 7 bases, leaving 11 bases of the junction unmatched. This CDR3 has 15 amino acids. Germline V gene lookup returns CDR1 SGHRS and CDR2 YFSETQ. Here the CDR3 DNA reads TGCGCCAGCCGCGGAAACAGGGGGTCCACCTACGAGCAGTACTTC. Amino acid sequence: CASRGNRGSTYEQYF.

This chain links TRBV29-1 with TRBJ1-1, with 7 bases that match TRBD1. CDR3 length: 16 residues. Trimming took 6 bases from V and 4 from J; bases not matched to a gene: 17. Germline V gives CDR1 SQVTM, CDR2 ANQGSEA. The CDR3 nucleotides read TGCAGCGTCCCGGGTCTCGTCAACACAGGGGCCACTGAAGCTTTCTTT. Amino acid sequence: CSVPGLVNTGATEAFF.

V usage is TRBV19 and J usage is TRBJ1-1; D gene ambiguous. The CDR3 runs to 15 residues. The V end was cut by 6 bases, the J end by 2 bases, with 16 bases between. Germline V gene lookup returns CDR1 LNHDA and CDR2 SQIVND (reference sequence). In nucleotides, the CDR3 is TGTGCCAGTAGCCAAAGGCAGATAGTAAACACTGAAGCTTTCTTT. Translated, it gives CASSQRQIVNTEAFF.

This clone was detected once. The CDR3, as DNA: TGTGCCAGCAGCTTAGCAGCCGTAACTAATGAAAAACTGTTTTTT. Protein product: CASSLAAVTNEKLFF. This chain joins TRBV7-9 and TRBJ1-4, with D hard to call. Germline V gene lookup returns CDR1 SEHNR and CDR2 FQNEAQ (reference sequence). The ends were cut back, 0 bases at V and 1 base at J, with 6 bases in the middle. CDR3 size: 15 residues. Full variable domain (outside the CDR3, taken from reference TRBV7-9 and TRBJ1-4): DTGVSQNPRHKITKRGQNVTFRCDPISEHNRLYWYRQTLGQGPEFLTYFQNEAQLEKSRLLSDRFSAERPKGSFSTLEIQRTEQGDSAMYLCASSLAAVTNEKLFFGSGTQLSVL.

CDR3 DNA sequence: TGTGCCAGCAGTGAAAGGGGGAATGGTGCAGCAGATACGCAGTATTTT. Amino acid sequence: CASSERGNGAADTQYF. This chain uses TRBV6-4 with TRBJ2-3, with D possibly TRBD1 on 6 matching bases. From germline, CDR1 is MRHNA and CDR2 SNTAGT. Trimming pared 3 bases from V and 4 bases from J, leaving 17 bases between. The CDR3 is made up of 16 amino acids.

The chain couples TRBV19 to TRBJ1-1; no firm D call. This CDR3 has 13 residues. V was trimmed by 5 bases and J by 0 bases, leaving 7 bases between them. Per germline, CDR1 LNHDA and CDR2 SQIVND (reference sequence). The CDR3 is CASSLTLNTEAFF. CDR3 nucleotide sequence: TGTGCCAGTAGTTTGACCCTGAACACTGAAGCTTTCTTT.

This chain links TRBV5-5 with TRBJ2-7, with D unclear. The germline gives CDR1 SGHKS, CDR2 YYEKEE (reference sequence). V lost 0 bases to trimming and J lost 0 bases, with 10 bases between them. The CDR3 loop spans 15 amino acids. The CDR3, as DNA: TGTGCCAGCAGCTTGGGACCCTCCAGCTCCTACGAGCAGTACTTC. Amino acid sequence: CASSLGPSSSYEQYF. The full variable domain, its missing parts supplied by reference TRBV5-5 and TRBJ2-7, is DAGVTQSPTHLIKTRGQQVTLRCSPISGHKSVSWYQQVLGQGPQFIFQYYEKEERGRGNFPDRFSARQFPNYSSELNVNALLLGDSALYLCASSLGPSSSYEQYFGPGTRLTVT.

Comment on this clone: A junction end diverges from the germline sequence, so it may reflect a read error. This chain connects TRBV2 to TRBJ1-2; D remains ambiguous. Germline CDR1 is SNHLY and CDR2 is FYNNEI. This CDR3 spans 13 amino acids. As DNA, the CDR3 is TGTGCCACCAAGCGCAGCGAAAAGTATGGCTACGGCTTC. Its translation: CATKRSEKYGYGF.

The chain combines TRBV9 with TRBJ2-5, with a possible D match to TRBD2 (7 bases). CDR3 size: 16 residues. V was clipped by 3 bases and J by 1 base, with 16 bases between them. Germline-derived CDR1 and CDR2 are SGDLS and YYNGEE. CDR3 sequence reads: CASSGQGREPQETQYF. The CDR3 coding sequence is TGTGCCAGCAGCGGTCAGGGGAGGGAACCCCAAGAGACCCAGTACTTC.

This sequence joins TRBV5-1 and TRBJ1-3, with D maybe TRBD1 (5 bases). The length of the CDR3 is 16 residues. The V end lost 0 bases, the J end lost 0 bases, and 10 bases lay between the germline ends. Germline V gives CDR1 SGHRS, CDR2 YFSETQ. CDR3 residues: CASSLAGASSGNTIYF. In nucleotides, the CDR3 is TGCGCCAGCAGCTTGGCCGGGGCTAGCTCTGGAAACACCATATATTTT. Supplemented by reference TRBV5-1 and TRBJ1-3, the full variable domain reads KAGVTQTPRYLIKTRGQQVTLSCSPISGHRSVSWYQQTPGQGLQFLFEYFSETQRNKGNFPGRFSGRQFSNSRSEMNVSTLELGDSALYLCASSLAGASSGNTIYFGEGSWLTVV.

This chain uses TRBV5-1 with TRBJ1-2; TRBD1 agrees at 7 bases. This CDR3 spans 15 amino acids. V gave up 0 bases and J gave up 4 bases; unmatched junction bases: 6. Germline CDR1 reads SGHRS; CDR2 reads YFSETQ. The CDR3 region has the DNA TGCGCCAGCAGCTTGGGACAGTCAGGGGGCTATGGCTACACCTTC. Amino acids: CASSLGQSGGYGYTF. The full variable domain, in which reference TRBV5-1 and TRBJ1-2 provide the parts outside the CDR3, is KAGVTQTPRYLIKTRGQQVTLSCSPISGHRSVSWYQQTPGQGLQFLFEYFSETQRNKGNFPGRFSGRQFSNSRSEMNVSTLELGDSALYLCASSLGQSGGYGYTFGSGTRLTVV.

The CDR3 DNA reads as TGTGCCTGGAGGAGACTAGCGGTACATCTCTCCTACAATGAGCAGTTCTTC. Its protein is CAWRRLAVHLSYNEQFF. This chain joins TRBV30 and TRBJ2-1, with TRBD2 matching 9 bases. Per germline, CDR1 GTSNPN and CDR2 SVGIG (reference sequence). The CDR3 totals 17 residues. The junction had 9 bases not matched to a gene; V was cut back by 3 bases and J by 0 bases.

V and J are TRBV5-6 and TRBJ1-1; D not resolved. This CDR3 is built from 13 residues. CDR1 and CDR2 (germline): SGHDT, YYEEEE. Trimming took off 0 bases at V and 6 bases at J, with 9 bases between the two ends. This CDR3 reads CASSLVSYSEAFF. CDR3 nucleotide sequence: TGTGCCAGCAGCTTGGTTTCGTACTCTGAAGCTTTCTTT.

The chain has TRBV7-9 and TRBJ2-7; possible D gene TRBD1, 5 bases. Germline V gene lookup returns CDR1 SEHNR and CDR2 FQNEAQ (reference sequence). The CDR3 is made up of 13 amino acids. Between the trimmed V and J ends, which lost 1 base and 6 bases, there was a span of 10 bases. The CDR3 is CASSLEGRVEQYF. CDR3 coding DNA: TGTGCCAGCAGCTTAGAAGGCAGGGTCGAGCAGTACTTC. Full variable domain (outside the CDR3, taken from reference TRBV7-9 and TRBJ2-7): DTGVSQNPRHKITKRGQNVTFRCDPISEHNRLYWYRQTLGQGPEFLTYFQNEAQLEKSRLLSDRFSAERPKGSFSTLEIQRTEQGDSAMYLCASSLEGRVEQYFGPGTRLTVT.

This clone was observed a single time. The chain links TRBV5-1 to TRBJ2-3, with 9 bases lining up with TRBD2. CDR1 and CDR2 (germline): SGHRS, YFSETQ. The CDR3 is 16 amino acids. V shed 1 base, J shed 2 bases, and the junction held 5 bases outside the gene matches. CDR3 sequence: CASSLTAGGPTDTQYF. For the CDR3, the DNA is TGCGCCAGCAGCTTGACAGCGGGGGGACCCACAGATACGCAGTATTTT.

The chain has TRBV21-1 and TRBJ2-7; the table's D call TRBD2 went unverified against the DNA. TRBV21-1 is a known pseudogene. The CDR3 is made up of 17 amino acids. The CDR3 bases are TGTGCCAGCAGCAAAGAGGGGAAGCGGGGGCCCGCCTACGAGCAGTACTTC. Protein product: CASSKEGKRGPAYEQYF.

This clone was detected only once. The genes are TRBV7-9 and TRBJ1-6; D remains unclear. The CDR3 loop spans 14 amino acids. The ends were cut back, 7 bases at V and 10 bases at J, with 17 bases in the middle. Germline V gives CDR1 SEHNR, CDR2 FQNEAQ (reference sequence). DNA for the CDR3: TGTGCCAGCACCCTAGGCGCTTCTGCGTCACCCCTCCACTTT. Protein sequence: CASTLGASASPLHF.

The CDR3 DNA reads TGTGCCTGGAGTAGTATGGTTGTTCGGGGCGAGCAGTACTTC. Protein: CAWSSMVVRGEQYF. The chain carries TRBV30 and TRBJ2-7, with D possibly TRBD2 on 5 matching bases. CDR3 length: 14 amino acids. The germline V gene encodes CDR1 GTSNPN and CDR2 SVGIG (reference sequence). The V and J ends lost 2 bases and 6 bases respectively, with 17 bases between them.

The chain employs TRBV28 and TRBJ1-6; TRBD1 agrees at 7 bases. The CDR3 spans 14 residues. Trimming removed 7 bases from V and 4 bases from J; junction bases left unmatched: 4. Germline CDR1 MDHEN, CDR2 SYDVKM. This CDR3 reads CASKDRDYNSPLHF. The CDR3 DNA reads TGTGCCAGCAAAGACAGGGATTATAATTCACCCCTCCACTTT. The full variable domain, completed using reference TRBV28 and TRBJ1-6, is DVKVTQSSRYLVKRTGEKVFLECVQDMDHENMFWYRQDPGLGLRLIYFSYDVKMKEKGDIPEGYSVSREKKERFSLILESASTNQTSMYLCASKDRDYNSPLHFGNGTRLTVT.

The chain combines TRBV5-1 with TRBJ2-7; 9 bases map to TRBD1. The J segment lost 5 bases and the V segment lost 2 bases, leaving 2 bases of the junction unmatched. Germline loops: CDR1 SGHRS, CDR2 YFSETQ. The CDR3 sequence is 13 residues long. This chain's CDR3 is CASSFGTGNEQYF. The CDR3 DNA reads as TGCGCCAGCAGCTTTGGGACAGGGAACGAGCAGTACTTC.

In the case of this clone: The junction does not match germline at one end; this may be a read error. This chain connects TRBV4-2 to TRBJ2-7; TRBD2 might be the D (7 bases). The CDR3 runs to 15 residues. Germline V gives CDR1 LGHNA, CDR2 YNFKEQ. The CDR3, as DNA: TGTGCCAGCAGCGAAGAAGGGGGGGTCGGGTACGAGCAGTACTTC. Encoded protein: CASSEEGGVGYEQYF.

J is TRBJ1-6 and V is TRBV2; TRBD1 agrees at 12 bases. Germline CDR1 and CDR2: SNHLY and FYNNEI. The CDR3 is 14 residues long. Trimming removed 8 bases from V and 10 bases from J; junction bases left unmatched: 6. In DNA, the CDR3 is TGTGCCAGCCTGGGACAGGGGGCAATGTCACCCCTCCACTTT. Translating gives CASLGQGAMSPLHF.

This clone was seen only a few times. The chain is built from TRBV5-1 and TRBJ2-5; D may be TRBD1 (6 bases). This CDR3 comprises 14 residues. The germline CDR1 and CDR2 sequences are SGHRS and YFSETQ. The V end was cut by 5 bases, the J end by 1 base, with 12 bases between. Here the CDR3 reads CASRVDSTQETQYF. The CDR3, as DNA: TGCGCCAGCAGAGTGGACAGCACCCAAGAGACCCAGTACTTC. The full variable domain, completed using reference TRBV5-1 and TRBJ2-5, is KAGVTQTPRYLIKTRGQQVTLSCSPISGHRSVSWYQQTPGQGLQFLFEYFSETQRNKGNFPGRFSGRQFSNSRSEMNVSTLELGDSALYLCASRVDSTQETQYFGPGTRLLVL.

The CDR3 DNA is TGTGCCAGCAGCTTCAGCCCGGGGGACTATGGCTACACCTTC. Its translation is CASSFSPGDYGYTF. The chain uses TRBV7-8 and TRBJ1-2; TRBD1 might be the D (5 bases). There are 14 residues in the CDR3. CDR1 SGHVS and CDR2 FQNEAQ come from the germline V gene. V was cut by 3 bases and J by 3 bases, with 11 bases left in between.

Only a few counts were recorded for this clone. The chain carries TRBV6-4 and TRBJ2-7, with D perhaps TRBD1 (5 bases). Trimming removed 2 bases from V and 7 bases from J, with 12 bases in between. This CDR3 has 13 amino acids. The germline V gene has CDR1 MRHNA and CDR2 SNTAGT. Here the CDR3 DNA reads TGTGCCAGCAGTGACGGAGCAGGGCGGGAGCAGTACTTC. Protein product: CASSDGAGREQYF.

V usage is TRBV30 and J usage is TRBJ2-5; tentatively, D is TRBD2 (6 bases). V was pared by 3 bases and J by 5 bases, with 19 bases between. The germline CDR1 and CDR2 sequences are GTSNPN and SVGIG (reference sequence). The CDR3 length is 15 residues. CDR3 coding DNA: TGTGCCTGGAGCCGGGGGTCGGGGTTTAGGGAGACCCAGTACTTC. It translates to CAWSRGSGFRETQYF.